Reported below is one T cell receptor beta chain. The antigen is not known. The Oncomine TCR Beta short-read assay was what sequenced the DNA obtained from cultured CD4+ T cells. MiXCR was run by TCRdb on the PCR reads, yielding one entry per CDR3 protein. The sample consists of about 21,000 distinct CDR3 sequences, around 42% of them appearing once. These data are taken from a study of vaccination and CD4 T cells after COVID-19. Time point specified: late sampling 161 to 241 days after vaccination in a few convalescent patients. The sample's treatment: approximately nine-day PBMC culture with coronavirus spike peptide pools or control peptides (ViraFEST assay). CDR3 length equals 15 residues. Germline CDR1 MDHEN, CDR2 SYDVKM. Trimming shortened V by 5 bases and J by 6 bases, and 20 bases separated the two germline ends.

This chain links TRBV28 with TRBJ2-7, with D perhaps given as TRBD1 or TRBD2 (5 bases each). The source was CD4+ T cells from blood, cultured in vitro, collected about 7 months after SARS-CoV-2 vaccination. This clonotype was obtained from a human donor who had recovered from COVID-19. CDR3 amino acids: CASSPQATVGREQYF. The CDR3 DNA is TGTGCCAGCAGTCCACAGGCGACAGTGGGACGCGAGCAGTACTTC. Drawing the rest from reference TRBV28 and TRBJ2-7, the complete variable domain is DVKVTQSSRYLVKRTGEKVFLECVQDMDHENMFWYRQDPGLGLRLIYFSYDVKMKEKGDIPEGYSVSREKKERFSLILESASTNQTSMYLCASSPQATVGREQYFGPGTRLTVT.